This is a list of T cell receptor beta chains from one sample in a study of shared clonotypes between healthy human individuals. The protocol was immunoSEQ multiplex PCR, while the TCRdb copy is restricted to in-frame clones and leaves out a portion. The data show about 1.5 million clones, with roughly 97% seen just once and over 1% held by the top ten. What was sequenced was naive CD4+ T cells sorted from blood. The receptors come from a man aged 25 to 45 in good health. Each CDR3 is given with its conserved first and last residue. The order of the fields is CDR3 length, clone size, J gene, D gene, V gene, CDR3 DNA, CDR3 protein. The D gene is left open where the match is weak. Only some rows state a clone size, as once, few, many or a class for expanded clones.

17,NA,TRBJ2-7,TRBD1,TRBV30,TGTGCCTGGAGTGTACTCGTGGGTAGGGGGCCCAACCACGAGCAGTACTTC,CAWSVLVGRGPNHEQYF
14,NA,TRBJ2-2,TRBD1,TRBV4-1,TGCGCCAGCCCGGACAGGGCCAGCACCGGGGAGCTGTTTTTT,CASPDRASTGELFF
16,NA,TRBJ1-3,NA,TRBV9,TGTGCCAGCAGCAAGGGAGGGGTTCAGGCTGGAAACACCATATATTTT,CASSKGGVQAGNTIYF
13,few,TRBJ2-5,TRBD2,TRBV25-1,TGTGCCAGCAGTTGGACTAGCGTTGAGACCCAGTACTTC,CASSWTSVETQYF
14,NA,TRBJ1-1,NA,TRBV5-1,TGCGCCAGCAGCTTGGTTGGGGGGGACACTGAAGCTTTCTTT,CASSLVGGDTEAFF
11,NA,TRBJ2-1,NA,TRBV20-1,TGCAGTGCGGACCGCTACAATGAGCAGTTCTTC,CSADRYNEQFF
13,NA,TRBJ1-2,NA,TRBV6-5,TGTGCCACCCTATCCGACAGTTCCTATGGCTACACCTTC,CATLSDSSYGYTF
14,NA,TRBJ2-2,NA,TRBV2,TGTGCCAGCAGTCGCTCAAGGGGTGCCGGGGAGCTGTTTTTT,CASSRSRGAGELFF
15,NA,TRBJ2-3,NA,TRBV11-2,TGTGCCAGCAGCTTACTAGCGATTAGCACAGATACGCAGTATTTT,CASSLLAISTDTQYF
13,NA,TRBJ2-5,NA,TRBV11-3,TGTGCCAGCAGCTCAGACAGCCGGGAGACCCAGTACTTC,CASSSDSRETQYF
16,NA,TRBJ2-3,TRBD2,TRBV27,TGTGCCAGCAGGACCGGACTAGCGGGAGCCTCAGATACGCAGTATTTT,CASRTGLAGASDTQYF
16,NA,TRBJ2-3,TRBD1,TRBV7-9,TGTGCCAGCAGCAGTATCGGGACAGGGAAGACAGATACGCAGTATTTT,CASSSIGTGKTDTQYF
15,once,TRBJ1-3,NA,TRBV6-6,TGTGCCAGCAGTTACTCGGTTTCAGTCGGAAACACCATATATTTT,CASSYSVSVGNTIYF
15,NA,TRBJ2-1,NA,TRBV15,TGTGCCACCAGCAGAGATTTAGCGGAGGGGAATGAGCAGTTCTTC,CATSRDLAEGNEQFF
18,NA,TRBJ2-2,TRBD2,TRBV10-1,TGCGCCAGCAGTGATTTCGCTAGCGGGAGGGCGGGCACCGGGGAGCTGTTTTTT,CASSDFASGRAGTGELFF
13,NA,TRBJ2-3,NA,TRBV29-1,TGCAGCGTTGTATACGGGCGCACAGATACGCAGTATTTT,CSVVYGRTDTQYF
15,NA,TRBJ1-5,NA,TRBV2,TGTGCCAGCATTCAGGGTACAGATAGCAATCAGCCCCAGCATTTT,CASIQGTDSNQPQHF
14,once,TRBJ2-1,NA,TRBV9,TGTGCCAGCAGCGGACTCTCCCGAACAAATGAGCAGTTCTTC,CASSGLSRTNEQFF
16,NA,TRBJ2-6,NA,TRBV2,TGTGCCAGCAGTGAAATTTGGGGGTCTGGGGCCAACGTCCTGACTTTC,CASSEIWGSGANVLTF
12,NA,TRBJ2-2,NA,TRBV27,TGTGCCAGCAGTTTATCGTTCGGGGAGCTGTTTTTT,CASSLSFGELFF
12,NA,TRBJ2-7,NA,TRBV5-1,TGCGCCAGCCATTCCTATGGTGTCGAGCAGTACTTC,CASHSYGVEQYF
16,NA,TRBJ2-1,NA,TRBV2,TGTGCCAGCAGTGAGGGGTGGTTGTCCCTGTACAATGAGCAGTTCTTC,CASSEGWLSLYNEQFF
13,NA,TRBJ2-1,NA,TRBV7-2,TGTGCCAGCAGCTTTTATCAGGCCGGTGAGCAGTTCTTC,CASSFYQAGEQFF
14,NA,TRBJ2-1,NA,TRBV10-3,TGTGCCATCAGTGTTCCCGGGCTTAGAGATGAGCAGTTCTTC,CAISVPGLRDEQFF
13,NA,TRBJ2-7,TRBD2,TRBV11-2,TGTGCCAGCAGCTTGGCTAGCGGGAGCGAGCAGTACTTC,CASSLASGSEQYF
16,NA,TRBJ2-2,TRBD1,TRBV2,TGTGCCAGCAGTATAGACAGGGTAGGGGGCACCGGGGAGCTGTTTTTT,CASSIDRVGGTGELFF
14,NA,TRBJ2-7,NA,TRBV6-1,TGTGCCAGCAAGGTGAGCCCGAGCTCCTACGAGCAGTACTTC,CASKVSPSSYEQYF
17,NA,TRBJ1-1,NA,TRBV5-5,TGTGCCAGCATCCCATGGCCTCGCTTTATCTCGAACACTGAAGCTTTCTTT,CASIPWPRFISNTEAFF
15,NA,TRBJ1-5,NA,TRBV7-2,TGTGCCAGCAGCCGCGGACGGGGGAATGATCAGCCCCAGCATTTT,CASSRGRGNDQPQHF